This TCR beta chain was found in a study of blood T cells in healthy people across ages. Primers used in a second PCR of roughly 6 to 11 cycles were a sample-barcoded 5' primer and a J-beta primer mix. Each CDR3 protein is one row after TCRdb ran MiXCR on the 5' RACE reads. The data show fewer than 2 million distinct CDR3 sequences, around 42% seen once. Germline V gives CDR1 SGHTA, CDR2 FQGNSA. The CDR3 extends over 16 amino acids. The J segment lost 5 bases and the V segment lost 5 bases, leaving 8 bases of the junction unmatched. J is TRBJ1-6 and V is TRBV7-2, with TRBD1 identical over 8 bases. The clonotype comes from a human donor in good health. The sample was blood. The CDR3 sequence is CASSRSGGADNSPLHF. CDR3 coding DNA: TGTGCCAGCAGCCGTTCAGGGGGCGCAGATAATTCACCCCTCCACTTT.